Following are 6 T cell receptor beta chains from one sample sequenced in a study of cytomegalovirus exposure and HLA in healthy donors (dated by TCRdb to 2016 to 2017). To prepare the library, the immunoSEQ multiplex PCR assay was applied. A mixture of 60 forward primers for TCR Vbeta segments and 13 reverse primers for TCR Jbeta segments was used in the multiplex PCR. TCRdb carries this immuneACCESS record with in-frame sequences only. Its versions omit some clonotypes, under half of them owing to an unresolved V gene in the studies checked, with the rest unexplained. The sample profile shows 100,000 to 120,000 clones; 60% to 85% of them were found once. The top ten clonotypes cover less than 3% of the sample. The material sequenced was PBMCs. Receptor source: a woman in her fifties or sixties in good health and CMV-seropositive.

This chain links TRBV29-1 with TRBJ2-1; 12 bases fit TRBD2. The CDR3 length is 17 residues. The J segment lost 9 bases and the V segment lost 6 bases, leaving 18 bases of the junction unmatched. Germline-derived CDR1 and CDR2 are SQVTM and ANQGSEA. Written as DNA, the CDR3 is TGCAGCGTGACGAAACTAGCGGGAGGACTGCTTGTGGGTGAGCAGTTCTTC. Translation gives CSVTKLAGGLLVGEQFF.

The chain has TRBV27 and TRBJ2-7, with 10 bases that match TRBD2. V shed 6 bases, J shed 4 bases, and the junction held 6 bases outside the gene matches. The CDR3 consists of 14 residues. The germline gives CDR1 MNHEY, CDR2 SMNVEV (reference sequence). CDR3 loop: CASRGLAEGYEQYF. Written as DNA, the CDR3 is TGTGCCAGCAGAGGACTAGCGGAGGGATACGAGCAGTACTTC.

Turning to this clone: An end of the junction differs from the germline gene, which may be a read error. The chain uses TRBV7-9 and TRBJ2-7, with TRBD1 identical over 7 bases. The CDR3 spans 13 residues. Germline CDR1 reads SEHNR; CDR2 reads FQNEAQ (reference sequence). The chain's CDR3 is CSSRSTGNYEQYF. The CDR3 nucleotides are TGTTCCAGCAGATCGACAGGGAACTACGAGCAGTACTTC.

In DNA, the CDR3 is TGTGCCAGCAGGGTTAGTGCCCTCCACTTT. Encoded protein: CASRVSALHF. The chain links TRBV6-6 to TRBJ1-6, with D uncertain. V dropped 6 bases and J dropped 14 bases, with 8 bases sitting between them. This CDR3 has 10 residues. The V gene's germline CDR1 is MNHNY and CDR2 SVGAGI (reference sequence).

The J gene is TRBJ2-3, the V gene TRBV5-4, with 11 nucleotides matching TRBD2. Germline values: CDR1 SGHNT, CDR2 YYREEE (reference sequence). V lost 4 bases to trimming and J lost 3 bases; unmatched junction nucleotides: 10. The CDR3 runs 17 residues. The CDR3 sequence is CASSRGGLAGGTDTQYF. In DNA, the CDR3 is TGTGCCAGCAGCCGGGGGGGCCTAGCGGGAGGTACAGATACGCAGTATTTT.

The CDR3 loop is CASGTGGSLGANVLTF. The CDR3 coding sequence is TGTGCCAGCGGGACAGGGGGGTCTTTGGGGGCCAACGTCCTGACTTTC. The chain carries TRBV9 and TRBJ2-6, with 11 bases that match TRBD1. Germline-derived CDR1 and CDR2 are SGDLS and YYNGEE. This CDR3 spans 16 amino acids. V was pared by 7 bases and J by 4 bases, with 7 bases of the junction left unmatched.